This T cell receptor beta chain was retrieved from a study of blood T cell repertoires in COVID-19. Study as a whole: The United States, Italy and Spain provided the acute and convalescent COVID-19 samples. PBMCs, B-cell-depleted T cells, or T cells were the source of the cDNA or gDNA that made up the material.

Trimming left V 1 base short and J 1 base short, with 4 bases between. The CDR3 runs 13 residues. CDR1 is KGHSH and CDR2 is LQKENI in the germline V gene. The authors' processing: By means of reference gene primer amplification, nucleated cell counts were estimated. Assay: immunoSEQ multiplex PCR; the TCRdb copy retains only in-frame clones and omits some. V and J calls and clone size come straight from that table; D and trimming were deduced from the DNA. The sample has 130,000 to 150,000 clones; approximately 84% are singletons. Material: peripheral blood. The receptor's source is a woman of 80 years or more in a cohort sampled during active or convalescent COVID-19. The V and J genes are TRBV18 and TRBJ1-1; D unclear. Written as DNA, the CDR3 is TGTGCCAGCTCACCACACAAGAACACTGAAGCTTTCTTT. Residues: CASSPHKNTEAFF.